The sequence of this T cell receptor beta chain was determined in a study of molecular identifiers for immune sequencing clone quantification. Whole-study findings and limits: The study found clones above 20 RNA copies held over 99% of effector molecules and under 1% in naive cells.

The V end was cut by 1 base, the J end by 2 bases, with 9 bases between. The germline V gene encodes CDR1 DFQATT and CDR2 SNEGSKA (reference sequence). This CDR3 is built from 14 residues. Making the bulk TCR libraries relied on previously described methods and listed TCR primers. TCRdb independently ran MiXCR on the PCR reads; one entry per CDR3 protein. The data hold around 43,000 distinct CDR3 sequences, with roughly 19% observed a single time. Details on this clonotype: Antigen unknown. A much more abundant neighbour one base away suggests this may be a read error.

The sample taken for sequencing was naive CD8+ T cells from blood, with Jurkat cell RNA spiked in. Subset meaning: FACS-sorted CD8+CD4-CCR7+CD45RA+ naive T cells. The receptor was derived from a human donor in good health. Some libraries in this study had Jurkat cell RNA spiked in. The V gene is TRBV20-1, the J gene TRBJ1-5; weak D call: TRBD1 (6 bases). The DNA for the CDR3 is TGCAGTGCTAGAGGGGGACACGGCAATCAGCCCCAGCATTTT. Amino acid sequence: CSARGGHGNQPQHF.